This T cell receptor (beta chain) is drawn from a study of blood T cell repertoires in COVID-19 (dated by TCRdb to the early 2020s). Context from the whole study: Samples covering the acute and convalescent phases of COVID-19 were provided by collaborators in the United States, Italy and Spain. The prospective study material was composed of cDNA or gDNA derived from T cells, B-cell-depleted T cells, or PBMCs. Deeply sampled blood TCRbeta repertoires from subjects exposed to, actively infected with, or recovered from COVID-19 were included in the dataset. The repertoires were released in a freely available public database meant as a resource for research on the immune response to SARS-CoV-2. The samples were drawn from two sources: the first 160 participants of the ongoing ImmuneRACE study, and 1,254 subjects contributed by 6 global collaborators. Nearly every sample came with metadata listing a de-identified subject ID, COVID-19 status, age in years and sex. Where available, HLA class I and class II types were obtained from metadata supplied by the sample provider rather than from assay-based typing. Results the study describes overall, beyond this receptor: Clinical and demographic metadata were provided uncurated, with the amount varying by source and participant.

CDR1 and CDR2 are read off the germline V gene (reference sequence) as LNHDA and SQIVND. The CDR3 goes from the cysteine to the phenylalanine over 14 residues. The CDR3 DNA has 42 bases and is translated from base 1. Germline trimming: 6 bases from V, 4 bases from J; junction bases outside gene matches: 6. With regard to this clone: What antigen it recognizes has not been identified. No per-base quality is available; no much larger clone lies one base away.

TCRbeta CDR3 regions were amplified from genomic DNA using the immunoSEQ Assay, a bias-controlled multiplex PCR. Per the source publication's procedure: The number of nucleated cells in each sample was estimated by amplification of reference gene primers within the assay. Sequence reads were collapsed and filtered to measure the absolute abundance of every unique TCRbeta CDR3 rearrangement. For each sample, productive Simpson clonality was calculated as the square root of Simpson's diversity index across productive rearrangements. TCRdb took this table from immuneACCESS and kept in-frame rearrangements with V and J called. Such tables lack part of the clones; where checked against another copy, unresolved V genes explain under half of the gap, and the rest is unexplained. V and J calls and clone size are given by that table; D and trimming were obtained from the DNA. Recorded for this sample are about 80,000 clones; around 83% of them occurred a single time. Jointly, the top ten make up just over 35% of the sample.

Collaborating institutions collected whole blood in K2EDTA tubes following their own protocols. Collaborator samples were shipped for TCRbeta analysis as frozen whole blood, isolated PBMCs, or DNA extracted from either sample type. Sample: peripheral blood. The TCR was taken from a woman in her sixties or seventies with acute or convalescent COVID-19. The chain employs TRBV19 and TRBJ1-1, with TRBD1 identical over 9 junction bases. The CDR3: CASRKQGAVTEAFF. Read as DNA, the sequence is TGTGCCAGTAGAAAACAGGGGGCGGTCACTGAAGCTTTCTTT.